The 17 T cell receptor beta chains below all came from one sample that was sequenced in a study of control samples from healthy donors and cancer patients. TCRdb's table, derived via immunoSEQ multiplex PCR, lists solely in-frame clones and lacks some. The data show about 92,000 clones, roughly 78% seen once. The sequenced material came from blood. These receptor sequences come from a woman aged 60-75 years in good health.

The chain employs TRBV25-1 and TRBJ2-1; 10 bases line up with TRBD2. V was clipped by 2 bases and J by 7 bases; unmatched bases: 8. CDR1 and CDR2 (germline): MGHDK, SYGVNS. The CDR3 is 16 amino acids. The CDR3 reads CASSERASGSLNEQFF. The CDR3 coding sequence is TGTGCCAGCAGTGAACGGGCTAGCGGGAGTCTGAATGAGCAGTTCTTC. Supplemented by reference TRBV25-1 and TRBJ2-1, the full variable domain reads EADIYQTPRYLVIGTGKKITLECSQTMGHDKMYWYQQDPGMELHLIHYSYGVNSTEKGDLSSESTVSRIRTEHFPLTLESARPSHTSQYLCASSERASGSLNEQFFGPGTRLTVL.

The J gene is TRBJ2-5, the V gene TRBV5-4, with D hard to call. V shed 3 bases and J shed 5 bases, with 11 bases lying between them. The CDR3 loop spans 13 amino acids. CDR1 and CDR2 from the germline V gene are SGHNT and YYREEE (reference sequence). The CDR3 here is CASSSSLGETQYF. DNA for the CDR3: TGTGCCAGCAGCTCCAGTTTAGGGGAGACCCAGTACTTC.

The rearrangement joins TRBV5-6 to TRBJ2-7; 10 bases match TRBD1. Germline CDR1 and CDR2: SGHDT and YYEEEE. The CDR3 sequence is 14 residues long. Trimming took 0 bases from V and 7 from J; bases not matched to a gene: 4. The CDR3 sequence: CASSLGQGAVEQYF. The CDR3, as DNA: TGTGCCAGCAGCTTGGGACAGGGGGCAGTAGAGCAGTACTTC.

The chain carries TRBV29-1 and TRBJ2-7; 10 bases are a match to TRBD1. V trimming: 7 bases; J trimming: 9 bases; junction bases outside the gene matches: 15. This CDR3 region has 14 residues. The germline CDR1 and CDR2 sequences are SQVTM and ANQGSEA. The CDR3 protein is CSASSTGQGIGQYF. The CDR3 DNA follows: TGCAGCGCCTCAAGCACGGGACAGGGGATCGGGCAGTACTTC.

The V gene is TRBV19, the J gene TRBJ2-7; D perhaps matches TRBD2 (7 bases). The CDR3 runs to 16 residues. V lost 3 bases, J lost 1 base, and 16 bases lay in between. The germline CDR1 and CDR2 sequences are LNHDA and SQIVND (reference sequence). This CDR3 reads CASSMGAGRQSYEQYF. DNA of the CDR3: TGTGCCAGTAGTATGGGGGCCGGGAGGCAGTCCTACGAGCAGTACTTC.

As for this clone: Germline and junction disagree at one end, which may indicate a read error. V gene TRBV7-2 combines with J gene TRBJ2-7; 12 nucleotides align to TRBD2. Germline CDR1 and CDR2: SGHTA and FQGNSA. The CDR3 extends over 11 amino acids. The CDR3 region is CASSFGLAGQF. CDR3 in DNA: TGTGCCAGCAGCTTTGGACTAGCGGGGCAGTTC.

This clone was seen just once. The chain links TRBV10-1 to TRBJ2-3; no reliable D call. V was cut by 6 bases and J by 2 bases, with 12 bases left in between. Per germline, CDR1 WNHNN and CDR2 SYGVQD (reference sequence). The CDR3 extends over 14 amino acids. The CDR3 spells CASSAASPTDTQYF. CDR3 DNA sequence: TGCGCCAGCAGCGCCGCCAGCCCCACAGATACGCAGTATTTT.

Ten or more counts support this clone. In nucleotides, the CDR3 is TGTGCCAGCAGCTTAGGAATGTCCGGCGGTACGAGCTCCTACGAGCAGTACTTC. Translation gives CASSLGMSGGTSSYEQYF. The rearrangement uses TRBV7-9 and TRBJ2-7, with D uncertain. The CDR3 contains 18 residues. CDR1 and CDR2 from the germline V gene are SEHNR and FQNEAQ (reference sequence). Trimming pared 1 base from V and 0 bases from J, leaving 19 bases between.

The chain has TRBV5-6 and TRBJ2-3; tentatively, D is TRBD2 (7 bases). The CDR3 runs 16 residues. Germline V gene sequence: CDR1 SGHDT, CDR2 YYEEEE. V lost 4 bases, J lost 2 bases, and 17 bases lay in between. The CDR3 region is CASSDIGGLDTDTQYF. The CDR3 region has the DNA TGTGCCAGCAGCGATATCGGGGGGCTTGACACAGATACGCAGTATTTT.

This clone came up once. The CDR3 reads CASSQALYQETQYF. Written as DNA, the CDR3 is TGTGCCAGCAGCCAAGCCCTGTACCAAGAGACCCAGTACTTC. The chain has TRBV14 and TRBJ2-5, with unresolved D. The V end lost 1 base, the J end lost 0 bases, and 6 bases lay between the germline ends. Germline V gene sequence: CDR1 SGHDN, CDR2 FVKESK. The CDR3 length is 14 residues.

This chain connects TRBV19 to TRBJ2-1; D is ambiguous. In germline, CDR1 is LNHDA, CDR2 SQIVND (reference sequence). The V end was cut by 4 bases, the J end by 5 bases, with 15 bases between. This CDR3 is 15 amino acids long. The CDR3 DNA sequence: TGTGCCAGTAGTACGCAAGTCGGTACTAACAATGAGCAGTTCTTC. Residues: CASSTQVGTNNEQFF.

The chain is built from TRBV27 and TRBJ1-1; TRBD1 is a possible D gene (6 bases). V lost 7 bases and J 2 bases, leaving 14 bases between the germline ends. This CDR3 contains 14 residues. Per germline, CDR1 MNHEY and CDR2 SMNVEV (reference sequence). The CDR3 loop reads CASTPTGSNTEAFF. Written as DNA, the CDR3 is TGTGCCAGCACGCCCACAGGGAGTAACACTGAAGCTTTCTTT.

The CDR3 nucleotides read TGTGCCATCAGGGGACGGCAGGGGATCGACAATGAGCAGTTCTTC. Translating gives CAIRGRQGIDNEQFF. The gene calls are TRBV10-3 and TRBJ2-1, with TRBD1 as a possible D gene (6 bases). Germline loops: CDR1 ENHRY, CDR2 SYGVKD. This CDR3 region has 15 residues. Trimming took off 6 bases at V and 5 bases at J, with 17 bases between the two ends.

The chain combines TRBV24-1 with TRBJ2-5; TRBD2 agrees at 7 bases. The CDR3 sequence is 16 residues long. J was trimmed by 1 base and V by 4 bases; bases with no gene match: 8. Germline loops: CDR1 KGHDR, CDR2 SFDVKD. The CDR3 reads CATSDLPSGTQETQYF. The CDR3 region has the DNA TGTGCCACCAGTGACCTGCCTAGCGGTACCCAAGAGACCCAGTACTTC.

The chain's CDR3 is CASSFSGAGAGNTIYF. CDR3 nucleotide sequence: TGTGCCAGCAGTTTCTCCGGGGCTGGGGCTGGAAACACCATATATTTT. The chain links TRBV6-5 to TRBJ1-3; D possibly corresponds to TRBD1 (5 bases). The CDR3 is 16 residues long. Germline CDR1 and CDR2: MNHEY and SVGAGI. V lost 4 bases to trimming and J lost 2 bases, with 15 bases between them.

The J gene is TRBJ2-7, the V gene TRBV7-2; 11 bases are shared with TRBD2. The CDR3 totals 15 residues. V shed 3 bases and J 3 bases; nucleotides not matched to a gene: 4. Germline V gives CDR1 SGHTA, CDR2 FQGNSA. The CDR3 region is CASSFQLAGVYEQYF. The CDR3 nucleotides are TGTGCCAGCAGCTTCCAACTAGCGGGAGTCTACGAGCAGTACTTC.

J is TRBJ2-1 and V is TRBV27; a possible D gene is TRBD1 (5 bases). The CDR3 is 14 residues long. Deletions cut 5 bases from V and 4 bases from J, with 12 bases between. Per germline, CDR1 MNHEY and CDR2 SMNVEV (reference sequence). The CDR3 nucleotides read TGTGCCAGCAGTCCTCTAAGGGGATACAATGAGCAGTTCTTC. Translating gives CASSPLRGYNEQFF.